The entry that follows covers one T cell receptor beta chain sequence. These data are taken from a study of shared T cell receptors in the human thymus. The CDR3 extends over 14 amino acids. V lost 1 base, J lost 6 bases, and 10 bases lay in between. Germline-derived CDR1 and CDR2 are SGHTA and FQGNSA. This table comes from immunoSEQ multiplex PCR, and its TCRdb copy is limited to in-frame clones, with some not included. The sample shows some 760,000 clones, 70% to 90% of them seen only once. These data were likewise used in another study, on human thymus T cells. From that study: Obtained as resections during corrective heart surgery, the thymus tissue was then studied. In unrelated individuals, thymic repertoires overlapped highly, according to related research.

Sequences were obtained from thymocytes. The chain employs TRBV7-2 and TRBJ1-3; D is uncertain. This clonotype originated in a girl under three years old with a congenital heart defect. In DNA form, the CDR3 reads TGTGCCAGCAGCTTAGTTTCCCGGGAAAACACCATATATTTT. Translation: CASSLVSRENTIYF.